One TCR beta chain is described in this entry. Its antigen is not known. Time point in this sample: cycle 4 day 1 (C4D1), after around six weeks of nivolumab. Every patient experienced relapse after autologous stem cell transplantation, and brentuximab vedotin exposure varied. It was by magnetic negative selection that CD4+ T cells were purified from thawed PBMCs. Best responses fell into complete response, partial response or progressive disease. This record belongs to a study of PD-1 blockade in classical Hodgkin lymphoma. Whole-study results and caveats: It was reported that newly diagnosed patients had less baseline TCR diversity than healthy donors. Complete responders' diversity at baseline resembled that of newly diagnosed patients. It was CD4+ TCR diversity, not CD8+, that rose significantly by C4D1.

The data were produced by immunoSEQ multiplex PCR, yet TCRdb's version contains in-frame clones alone and is incomplete. The profile shows fewer than 35,000 clones, around 80% of them singletons. Germline values: CDR1 SGHNT, CDR2 YYREEE (reference sequence). The CDR3 sequence is 15 residues long. V shed 0 bases and J 2 bases; nucleotides not matched to a gene: 4. The sequencing used CD4+ T cells from blood, collected before the fourth cycle of nivolumab. The chain carries TRBV5-4 and TRBJ2-7; 8 bases line up with TRBD2. This TCR was sampled from a human donor with classical Hodgkin lymphoma. CDR3 DNA: TGTGCCAGCAGCTTGGCCGGGGGGGAGGCCTACGAGCAGTACTTC. Its protein product is CASSLAGGEAYEQYF.